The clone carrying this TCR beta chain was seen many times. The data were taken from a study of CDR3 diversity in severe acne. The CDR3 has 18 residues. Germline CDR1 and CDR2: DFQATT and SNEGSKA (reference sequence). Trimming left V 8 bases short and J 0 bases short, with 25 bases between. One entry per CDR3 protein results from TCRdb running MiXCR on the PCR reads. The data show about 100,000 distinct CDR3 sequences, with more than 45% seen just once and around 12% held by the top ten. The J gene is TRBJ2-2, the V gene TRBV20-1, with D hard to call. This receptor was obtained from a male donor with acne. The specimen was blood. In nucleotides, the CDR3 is TGCAGTCCCCTCTGTAGTAGAGAACTCGACGCGAACACCGGGGAGCTGTTTTTT. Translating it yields CSPLCSRELDANTGELFF.